Listed here are 8 T cell receptor beta chains from one sample, sequenced in a study of T-cell reconstitution after alpha-beta-depleted transplantation in children. The authors prepared the TCRbeta library with unique molecular identifiers. TCRdb independently ran MiXCR on the PCR reads; one entry per CDR3 protein. The data show 250,000 to 300,000 distinct CDR3 sequences, with more than 9% seen just once and over 9% held by the top ten. The sample consisted of PBMCs from the stem cell graft donor, taken from the stem cell graft. These receptors were obtained from a human donor who donated a stem cell graft to a child with SCID.

This clonotype was detected only a few times. The gene calls are TRBV7-3 and TRBJ2-5; possibly TRBD1 for D (6 bases). This CDR3 region has 14 residues. Germline values: CDR1 SGHTA, CDR2 FQGTGA. Deletions cut 2 bases from V and 5 bases from J, with 12 bases between. CDR3 DNA sequence: TGTGCCAGCAGCTTAGGGTCAGGGGTGGAGACCCAGTACTTC. Translated, it gives CASSLGSGVETQYF.

V and J are TRBV7-9 and TRBJ1-1; unclear D gene. CDR1 SEHNR and CDR2 FQNEAQ come from the germline V gene (reference sequence). V lost 3 bases and J lost 4, with 15 bases in between. The CDR3 totals 15 residues. The CDR3 DNA is TGTGCCAGCAGCTTTAAAAAAGGGTTGGGCACTGAAGCTTTCTTT. It yields the protein CASSFKKGLGTEAFF. The full variable domain, with the rest looked up from reference TRBV7-9 and TRBJ1-1, is DTGVSQNPRHKITKRGQNVTFRCDPISEHNRLYWYRQTLGQGPEFLTYFQNEAQLEKSRLLSDRFSAERPKGSFSTLEIQRTEQGDSAMYLCASSFKKGLGTEAFFGQGTRLTVV.

This clonotype was counted between two and nine times. The rearrangement uses TRBV3-1 and TRBJ2-3; 8 bases are a match to TRBD2. Germline V gene lookup returns CDR1 LGHDT and CDR2 YNNKEL (reference sequence). The CDR3 loop spans 15 amino acids. V shed 1 base, J shed 4 bases, and the junction held 4 bases outside the gene matches. For the CDR3, the DNA is TGTGCCAGCAGCCAAGTGGTAGCGGGGTCAGATACGCAGTATTTT. It encodes CASSQVVAGSDTQYF.

The sample holds a few counts of this clonotype. The chain carries TRBV7-3 and TRBJ1-2, with 11 bases identical to TRBD1. The ends lost 5 bases at V and 5 bases at J; junction bases unmatched: 7. Germline V gene sequence: CDR1 SGHTA, CDR2 FQGTGA. The CDR3 length is 15 residues. The CDR3 coding sequence is TGTGCCAGCAGCCCTGGGGACAGGGGGAAGTATGGCTACACCTTC. Residues: CASSPGDRGKYGYTF. Full variable domain (rest looked up from reference TRBV7-3 and TRBJ1-2): GAGVSQTPSNKVTEKGKYVELRCDPISGHTALYWYRQSLGQGPEFLIYFQGTGAADDSGLPNDRFFAVRPEGSVSTLKIQRTERGDSAVYLCASSPGDRGKYGYTFGSGTRLTVV.

The J gene is TRBJ2-1, the V gene TRBV6-5, with no clear D. The CDR3 length is 15 residues. V was clipped by 0 bases and J by 2 bases, with 8 bases between them. The germline gives CDR1 MNHEY, CDR2 SVGAGI. The CDR3 nucleotides read TGTGCCAGCAGTTACTCGACGGATACCTACAATGAGCAGTTCTTC. It specifies CASSYSTDTYNEQFF.

Many counts were recorded for this clonotype. The chain is built from TRBV10-3 and TRBJ1-3; no definite D call. The length of the CDR3 is 13 residues. Germline V gene sequence: CDR1 ENHRY, CDR2 SYGVKD. V was cut by 5 bases and J by 4 bases, with 9 bases left in between. The CDR3 nucleotides read TGTGCCATCAGTAAGGGTACAGGAAACACCATATATTTT. Its protein product is CAISKGTGNTIYF.

This clonotype came up a few times. The gene calls are TRBV6-1 and TRBJ1-2; the D gene is possibly TRBD1 (6 bases). The V gene's germline CDR1 is MNHNS and CDR2 SASEGT. The CDR3 contains 13 residues. The V and J ends lost 6 bases and 5 bases respectively, with 13 bases between them. In DNA, the CDR3 is TGTGCCAGCAGGAGGGGGGCCATTTATGGCTACACCTTC. Residues: CASRRGAIYGYTF.

This clonotype was counted at least ten times. V gene TRBV10-2 combines with J gene TRBJ2-3, with D unresolved. Trimming stripped 0 bases from V and 3 bases from J, with 4 bases between. Germline CDR1 reads WSHSY; CDR2 reads SAAADI. There are 13 residues in the CDR3. The CDR3 here is CASSESGTDTQYF. The DNA for the CDR3 is TGCGCCAGCAGTGAGTCGGGAACAGATACGCAGTATTTT.